The 9 T cell receptor beta chains below come from one sample, sequenced in a study of identical twins. TCRdb reprocessed the 5' RACE reads via MiXCR and lists one record per CDR3 protein. The sample includes approximately 670,000 distinct CDR3 sequences, 6.1% of them seen just once. The sample was naive T cells sorted from blood. Receptors were obtained from a man aged 18 to 30 in good health.

The gene calls are TRBV7-6 and TRBJ2-7; D might be TRBD1 or TRBD2, each matching 5 bases. Trimming cost V 0 bases and J 0 bases, with 12 bases left between them. Germline CDR1 and CDR2: SGHVS and FNYEAQ. This CDR3 is 16 amino acids long. CDR3 amino acids: CASSLAGDGGSYEQYF. The DNA for the CDR3 is TGTGCCAGCAGCTTAGCCGGGGATGGGGGCTCCTACGAGCAGTACTTC.

In its sample, this clonotype was seen a few times. This sequence joins TRBV20-1 and TRBJ2-7; 8 nucleotides line up with TRBD2. The germline CDR1 and CDR2 sequences are DFQATT and SNEGSKA (reference sequence). V shed 1 base and J 0 bases; nucleotides not matched to a gene: 5. The CDR3 is 15 amino acids. The CDR3 coding sequence is TGCAGTGCTAGAGGCGGGAGGCCAAGCTCCTACGAGCAGTACTTC. Translation: CSARGGRPSSYEQYF.

The chain couples TRBV19 to TRBJ2-1, with TRBD2 matching over 8 bases. V lost 6 bases to trimming and J lost 7 bases; unmatched junction nucleotides: 5. Germline assignment: CDR1 LNHDA and CDR2 SQIVND (reference sequence). This CDR3 region has 13 residues. The CDR3 bases are TGTGCCAGTAGCGGGAGGGCGGTAAATGAGCAGTTCTTC. This encodes CASSGRAVNEQFF.

At least ten counts were recorded for this clonotype. The genes are TRBV27 and TRBJ1-5; TRBD1 matches 9 bases. CDR1 and CDR2 from the germline V gene are MNHEY and SMNVEV (reference sequence). Trimming at V came to 6 bases and at J to 4 bases, leaving 10 bases not matched to a gene. The CDR3 is 16 residues long. CDR3 bases: TGTGCCAGCAGCCGAATAGGACAGGGGCAGAATCAGCCCCAGCATTTT. Encoded protein: CASSRIGQGQNQPQHF.

In this sample, this clonotype turned up a few times. The rearrangement uses TRBV11-2 and TRBJ2-1; D is undetermined. CDR3 size: 14 residues. V gave up 1 base and J gave up 5 bases, with 9 bases separating them. CDR1 is SGHAT, CDR2 FQNNGV, per germline. In DNA, the CDR3 is TGTGCCAGCAGCTTAGTGCCTTCCAACAATGAGCAGTTCTTC. Translating it yields CASSLVPSNNEQFF. The full variable domain, its missing parts supplied by reference TRBV11-2 and TRBJ2-1, is EAGVAQSPRYKIIEKRQSVAFWCNPISGHATLYWYQQILGQGPKLLIQFQNNGVVDDSQLPKDRFSAERLKGVDSTLKIQPAKLEDSAVYLCASSLVPSNNEQFFGPGTRLTVL.

The table lists this clonotype with many counts. In nucleotides, the CDR3 is TGCAGTGCTCGTGGGACTAGCAGACCCAACACAGATACGCAGTATTTT. Translation: CSARGTSRPNTDTQYF. The gene calls are TRBV20-1 and TRBJ2-3; 9 bases map to TRBD2. Germline V CDR1 and CDR2: DFQATT, SNEGSKA (reference sequence). With 5 bases clipped from V and 2 bases from J, the junction kept 11 bases outside the gene matches. The CDR3 extends over 16 amino acids.

In its sample, this clonotype was seen a few times. V gene TRBV11-1 combines with J gene TRBJ2-1; the match to TRBD2 covers 10 bases. The CDR3 extends over 20 amino acids. Germline trimming cut 5 bases from V and 8 bases from J; bases unmatched to any gene: 24. CDR1 is SGHAT, CDR2 FQDESV, per germline (reference sequence). The CDR3 sequence: CASSQGVSRLAGAEQDEQFF. As DNA, the CDR3 is TGTGCCAGCAGCCAGGGGGTTAGTAGGCTAGCGGGAGCAGAACAGGATGAGCAGTTCTTC.

This clonotype has a handful of counts. This chain connects TRBV29-1 to TRBJ2-3; D may correspond to TRBD1 or TRBD2 (5 bases each). V was clipped by 6 bases and J by 5 bases, with 24 bases between them. This CDR3 contains 16 residues. Germline V gives CDR1 SQVTM, CDR2 ANQGSEA. CDR3 nucleotides: TGCAGCGTGGCCGGGACCTCTTGGGGATTCCTAGATACGCAGTATTTT. Translating gives CSVAGTSWGFLDTQYF.

This clonotype was picked up a small number of times. This chain's CDR3 is CASSFTGAATDTQYF. As DNA, the CDR3 is TGTGCCAGCAGTTTTACCGGGGCCGCGACAGATACGCAGTATTTT. The chain combines TRBV27 with TRBJ2-3; D is perhaps TRBD1 or TRBD2 (5 bases each). CDR3 length equals 15 residues. Per germline, CDR1 MNHEY and CDR2 SMNVEV (reference sequence). Trimming took off 3 bases at V and 3 bases at J, with 13 bases between the two ends.